Listed below are T cell receptor beta chains from one sample, sequenced in a study of CXCR3-negative and CXCR3-positive naive CD8 T cells. TCRdb re-called the 5' RACE reads; one entry per CDR3 protein, DNA not given. The sample table sets out some 150,000 distinct CDR3 sequences. The source material was naive CXCR3+ CD8+ T cells from blood. All receptors derive from a human donor in good health. Some clones in this sample may be carry-over from other donors' samples. Each CDR3 is given with its conserved first and last residue.

J: TRBJ2-7; V: TRBV20-1; CDR3: CSARTASSYEQYF
J: TRBJ1-6; V: TRBV15; CDR3: CATSLGPTFNSPLHF
J: TRBJ1-1; V: TRBV28; CDR3: CASRDGDTEAFF
J: TRBJ2-7; V: TRBV27; CDR3: CASSYGTGSYEQYF
J: TRBJ2-5; V: TRBV21-1; CDR3: CAIPYQETQYF
J: TRBJ1-2; V: TRBV5-1; CDR3: CASSLRLDYGYTF
J: TRBJ1-1; V: TRBV5-4; CDR3: CASSPVIAGGTEAFF
J: TRBJ2-1; V: TRBV7-3; CDR3: CASSLTLSVSYNEQFF
J: TRBJ2-5; V: TRBV12-3/TRBV12-4; CDR3: CASSLDREGKTQYF
J: TRBJ2-7; V: TRBV5-4; CDR3: CASSLGVGTSYEQYF
J: TRBJ2-1; V: TRBV20-1; CDR3: CSARDPSTGQGLNEQFF
J: TRBJ2-7; V: TRBV12-3/TRBV12-4; CDR3: CASSFGGEQYF
J: TRBJ2-7; V: TRBV5-5; CDR3: CASSFVTGNYEQYF
J: TRBJ2-2; V: TRBV28; CDR3: CASSLSGQYTGELFF
J: TRBJ1-1; V: TRBV6-1; CDR3: CASGGGANTEAFF
J: TRBJ2-1; V: TRBV20-1; CDR3: CSAREWRASGNDEQFF
J: TRBJ1-5; V: TRBV7-9; CDR3: CASRREGFNQPQHF
J: TRBJ1-2; V: TRBV27; CDR3: CASSLVVGSGYTF
J: TRBJ2-1; V: TRBV29-1; CDR3: CSVAGTDVANGPPGQFF
J: TRBJ2-3; V: TRBV7-9; CDR3: CASSLIRGADTQYF
J: TRBJ2-7; V: TRBV4-3; CDR3: CASSPAFAGSYEQYF
J: TRBJ2-3; V: TRBV6-1; CDR3: CASSEEYIGTIPDTQYF